Shown below are 11 T cell receptor beta chains from a single sample sequenced in a study of shared clonotypes between healthy human individuals. The naive CD8 subset, CD45RO-negative cells positively selected for CCR7, excluded terminally differentiated effector memory CD45RA+ cells. Assay used: immunoSEQ multiplex PCR; TCRdb lists only in-frame clones, some missing. Of around 2,100,000 clones listed, approximately 95% were seen once; the top ten hold around 1%. Sequenced material: naive CD8+ T cells sorted from blood. The origin of the receptors is a man aged 18 to 30 in good health.

The chain joins TRBV7-9 to TRBJ1-2, with a weak D call TRBD1 (6 bases). V dropped 5 bases and J dropped 4 bases, with 14 bases sitting between them. The CDR3 contains 14 residues. Looked up from germline, CDR1 is SEHNR and CDR2 is FQNEAQ (reference sequence). CDR3 DNA sequence: TGTGCCAGCAGCAAAGGGGGGCTAAGCTATGGCTACACCTTC. Encoded protein: CASSKGGLSYGYTF.

This sequence joins TRBV19 and TRBJ2-7; 7 bases are a match to TRBD2. V lost 1 base, J lost 6 bases, and 9 bases stayed unmatched. The germline CDR1 and CDR2 sequences are LNHDA and SQIVND (reference sequence). The CDR3 length is 15 residues. The CDR3 sequence is CASSIAAGKGREQYF. The CDR3 nucleotides read TGTGCCAGTAGTATAGCAGCGGGGAAGGGTCGCGAGCAGTACTTC.

The V gene is TRBV13, the J gene TRBJ2-7; D ambiguous. Trimming left V 6 bases short and J 3 bases short, with 9 bases between. This CDR3 has 12 residues. Germline loops: CDR1 PRHDT, CDR2 FYEKMQ (reference sequence). CDR3 DNA sequence: TGTGCCAGCAGTTTTGGGCACTACGAGCAGTACTTC. Translated, it gives CASSFGHYEQYF.

The CDR3, as DNA: TGTGCCAGCAGCTGGGGGGATCTAGAGCAGTACTTC. This encodes CASSWGDLEQYF. V usage is TRBV5-6 and J usage is TRBJ2-7, with a weak D call TRBD2 (6 bases). The CDR3 has 12 amino acids. V dropped 3 bases and J dropped 7 bases, with 11 bases sitting between them. Germline lookup yields CDR1 SGHDT and CDR2 YYEEEE. Looking up the rest from reference TRBV5-6 and TRBJ2-7 gives the full variable domain: DAGVTQSPTHLIKTRGQQVTLRCSPKSGHDTVSWYQQALGQGPQFIFQYYEEEERQRGNFPDRFSGHQFPNYSSELNVNALLLGDSALYLCASSWGDLEQYFGPGTRLTVT.

Of note for this clone: Other DNA sequences within the sample encode an identical CDR3. The chain employs TRBV7-9 and TRBJ2-7; D is unclear. V was cut by 1 base and J by 4 bases, with 5 bases left in between. Germline lookup yields CDR1 SEHNR and CDR2 FQNEAQ (reference sequence). CDR3 length equals 12 residues. DNA of the CDR3: TGTGCCAGCAGCTTAGGGGTGTACGAGCAGTACTTC. Translated, it gives CASSLGVYEQYF.

The chain joins TRBV4-3 to TRBJ1-6; D remains unclear. V lost 1 base and J lost 7, with 14 bases in between. Germline V gives CDR1 LGHNA, CDR2 YSLEER. The CDR3 loop spans 16 amino acids. The chain's CDR3 is CASSQVYDDPNSPLHF. Written as DNA, the CDR3 is TGCGCCAGCAGCCAAGTATACGACGATCCGAATTCACCCCTCCACTTT.

The V call is TRBV29-1, the J call TRBJ1-1; no clear D gene. V dropped 3 bases and J dropped 10 bases, with 6 bases sitting between them. The CDR3 is 9 residues long. Looked up from germline, CDR1 is SQVTM and CDR2 is ANQGSEA. CDR3 nucleotide sequence: TGCAGCGTTGACAGTGTAGCTTTCTTT. Amino acid sequence: CSVDSVAFF.

The rearrangement uses TRBV6-1 and TRBJ1-6, with no clear D. The ends were cut back, 2 bases at V and 0 bases at J, with 11 bases in the middle. The length of the CDR3 is 17 residues. In germline, CDR1 is MNHNS, CDR2 SASEGT. Here the CDR3 DNA reads TGTGCCAGCAGTGAAACGTCGGGGTACTCCTATAATTCACCCCTCCACTTT. Translation: CASSETSGYSYNSPLHF.

V usage is TRBV4-1 and J usage is TRBJ1-6; D gene unclear. This CDR3 comprises 16 residues. The germline V and J ends were trimmed by 1 base and 7 bases, with 14 bases remaining between them. Germline V gene lookup returns CDR1 MGHRA and CDR2 YSYEKL. CDR3 residues: CASSQGGGLENSPLHF. The CDR3 nucleotides are TGCGCCAGCAGCCAAGGGGGAGGGCTGGAGAATTCACCCCTCCACTTT.

The chain recombines TRBV6-1 with TRBJ2-5; weak D call: TRBD1 (6 bases). Trimming removed 7 bases at V and 0 bases at J, with 12 bases between. The CDR3 length is 14 residues. The V gene's germline CDR1 is MNHNS and CDR2 SASEGT. The CDR3 sequence is CASNTEGDQETQYF. CDR3 DNA sequence: TGTGCCAGCAATACCGAGGGGGACCAAGAGACCCAGTACTTC.

This chain uses TRBV2 with TRBJ2-1; D is uncertain. The germline V gene has CDR1 SNHLY and CDR2 FYNNEI. Trimming left V 10 bases short and J 3 bases short, with 10 bases between. The CDR3 sequence is 12 residues long. CDR3 protein: CAIVLGYNEQFF. The CDR3 nucleotides read TGTGCCATTGTTTTGGGCTACAATGAGCAGTTCTTC.